The rows below give T cell receptor beta chains drawn from one sample of a study of monozygotic twins with cystic fibrosis. Produced via immunoSEQ multiplex PCR; TCRdb's table is partial and in-frame only. The sample has fewer than 30,000 clones, 96% seen once; the top ten hold roughly 2.5%. Material: blood. The receptors shown here come from a girl aged 2 to 9 with cystic fibrosis. The conserved cysteine and the conserved F or W are not part of the CDR3 here. Each record gives: V gene, J gene, CDR3 protein.

>TRBV6-1|TRBJ2-3
ASSTGTTTDTQY
>TRBV5-5|TRBJ2-7
ASSFSEVYEQY
>TRBV15|TRBJ1-1
ATSRRTANTEAF
>TRBV7-2|TRBJ2-1
ASSLALGGGPAEQF
>TRBV30|TRBJ1-1
AWSVLGRVNTEAF
>TRBV5-1|TRBJ2-1
ASSLGTVNEQF
>TRBV30|TRBJ1-5
AWTGQGGQPQH
>TRBV27|TRBJ2-3
ASTVTAGLDTQY
>TRBV6-1|TRBJ1-1
ASEPLRGASEAF
>TRBV5-1|TRBJ2-2
ASRDLTSGGELF
>TRBV5-1|TRBJ2-7
ASSLASILAGVSYEQY
>TRBV7-2|TRBJ1-4
ASSDSGQANEKLF
>TRBV6-1|TRBJ2-3
ASSKDRSADTQY
>TRBV11-3|TRBJ1-1
ASSLEERSNTEAF
>TRBV25-1|TRBJ2-3
ASSEGFAQY
>TRBV2|TRBJ1-3
ASSAGTVSGNTIY
>TRBV4-2|TRBJ2-7
ASSHEKGTYEQY
>TRBV28|TRBJ1-2
ASSTGQAYGYT
>TRBV15|TRBJ1-4
ATRVDGTEKLF
>TRBV9|TRBJ1-1
ASSRTRGNTEAF
>TRBV28|TRBJ1-2
ASSFPIGDRANYGYT
>TRBV5-1|TRBJ2-7
ASSFRGNLDLYEQY
>TRBV4-1|TRBJ2-7
ASSHQLTYEQY
>TRBV13|TRBJ2-7
ASSPFGRRISYEQY
>TRBV11-2|TRBJ2-2
ASSPSRLAGTGELF
>TRBV27|TRBJ1-3
ASSFRGVTGNTIY
>TRBV27|TRBJ2-4
ASSSNRVGLAKNIQY
>TRBV28|TRBJ1-1
ASSQQGTLAF
>TRBV30|TRBJ2-2
ASRRDSVTGELF
>TRBV5-4|TRBJ2-7
ASSLSGTLYEQY
>TRBV5-1|TRBJ2-1
ASSLAGLAGGGEQF
>TRBV27|TRBJ2-1
ASSLRSYNEQF
>TRBV6-5|TRBJ2-5
ASSYDSQETQY
>TRBV7-8|TRBJ2-3
ASTLEGGLLSKQY
>TRBV5-1|TRBJ2-7
ASSSGTSGYEQY
>TRBV7-2|TRBJ2-1
ASSPTSVDEQF
>TRBV19|TRBJ2-2
ASMMGGGGELF
>TRBV15|TRBJ1-3
ASEVGDREGGNTIY
>TRBV28|TRBJ2-2
ASSQLAGTGELF
>TRBV5-1|TRBJ2-1
ASSFFPNEQF
>TRBV5-5|TRBJ1-5
ASSLEGHQPQH
>TRBV15|TRBJ2-3
ATSSLGAPDTQY
>TRBV15|TRBJ1-2
ATSGGGGDYGYT
>TRBV2|TRBJ2-5
ASTRGQETQY
>TRBV19|TRBJ2-7
ASSLRTSGRSSYEQY
>TRBV7-9|TRBJ1-1
ASSLWTGGRSNTEAF
>TRBV5-1|TRBJ1-2
ASSLSPYTYGYT
>TRBV10-3|TRBJ2-3
AISEGLAGISSTDTQY
>TRBV29-1|TRBJ1-1
SVSGGGTEAF
>TRBV2|TRBJ2-7
ASSEGGAGYYEQY
>TRBV13|TRBJ1-2
ASSLAGQGDGYT
>TRBV20-1|TRBJ2-1
SARDAREQF
>TRBV5-1|TRBJ2-1
ASSLPRASGLYNEQF
>TRBV5-1|TRBJ2-7
ASSSGQGSSYEQY
>TRBV9|TRBJ2-7
ASSASYLAGVKGEQY
>TRBV10-1|TRBJ2-7
ASRGRGFYEQY